The 20 T cell receptor beta chains in this list originate from one sample, sequenced in a study of blood T cell repertoires in COVID-19. Sequenced by immunoSEQ multiplex PCR; TCRdb stores in-frame clones only, minus some. The sample carries approximately 150,000 clones, approximately 80% recorded once. Material: peripheral blood. These receptors all come from a human donor in a cohort sampled during active COVID-19.

The chain combines TRBV2 with TRBJ1-2, with 7 bases matching TRBD1. Germline assignment: CDR1 SNHLY and CDR2 FYNNEI. The CDR3 totals 14 residues. Trimming took 3 bases from V and 4 from J; bases not matched to a gene: 5. The CDR3 reads CASSETGSTYGYTF. The CDR3 DNA reads as TGTGCCAGCAGTGAGACAGGGAGTACCTATGGCTACACCTTC. Combining the CDR3 with reference TRBV2 and TRBJ1-2 gives the whole variable domain EPEVTQTPSHQVTQMGQEVILRCVPISNHLYFYWYRQILGQKVEFLVSFYNNEISEKSEIFDDQFSVERPDGSNFTLKIRSTKLEDSAMYFCASSETGSTYGYTFGSGTRLTVV.

This clone has only one observation. V usage is TRBV29-1 and J usage is TRBJ2-1; 7 bases agree with TRBD1. Trimming took 4 bases from V and 16 from J; bases not matched to a gene: 10. CDR1 is SQVTM, CDR2 ANQGSEA, per germline. This CDR3 contains 11 residues. CDR3 amino acids: CSVVLTGMRFF. The CDR3 bases are TGCAGCGTTGTTCTGACAGGGATGCGATTCTTC.

The J gene is TRBJ2-3, the V gene TRBV5-6, with a tentative D call TRBD2 (6 bases). The germline gives CDR1 SGHDT, CDR2 YYEEEE. The V gene lost 4 bases and the J gene lost 2 bases, with 14 bases spanning the gap. This CDR3 has 15 amino acids. CDR3 in amino acids: CASSKKPGATDTQYF. CDR3 nucleotide sequence: TGTGCCAGCAGCAAAAAACCGGGAGCCACAGATACGCAGTATTTT. The whole variable domain, remainder taken from reference TRBV5-6 and TRBJ2-3, is DAGVTQSPTHLIKTRGQQVTLRCSPKSGHDTVSWYQQALGQGPQFIFQYYEEEERQRGNFPDRFSGHQFPNYSSELNVNALLLGDSALYLCASSKKPGATDTQYFGPGTRLTVL.

The CDR3 region has the DNA TGTGCCAGCAGCTTGGGTACAGGGAACCACTACAATGAGCAGTTCTTC. As protein: CASSLGTGNHYNEQFF. The chain couples TRBV5-6 to TRBJ2-1; D is perhaps TRBD1 (6 bases). CDR3 length: 16 residues. The germline V and J ends were trimmed by 0 bases and 3 bases, with 13 bases remaining between them. Germline values: CDR1 SGHDT, CDR2 YYEEEE.

There are a few counts of this clone. V usage is TRBV5-4 and J usage is TRBJ2-4; TRBD1 matches 10 bases. This CDR3 has 16 amino acids. The germline gives CDR1 SGHNT, CDR2 YYREEE (reference sequence). V shed 4 bases and J 5 bases; nucleotides not matched to a gene: 9. The CDR3 loop is CASSTSGTGVQNIQYF. The CDR3 nucleotides read TGTGCCAGCAGCACTTCCGGGACAGGGGTCCAAAACATTCAGTACTTC. Variable domain in full (rest from reference TRBV5-4 and TRBJ2-4): ETGVTQSPTHLIKTRGQQVTLRCSSQSGHNTVSWYQQALGQGPQFIFQYYREEENGRGNFPPRFSGLQFPNYSSELNVNALELDDSALYLCASSTSGTGVQNIQYFGAGTRLSVL.

The chain couples TRBV6-5 to TRBJ2-1; 7 nucleotides align to TRBD2. Germline assignment: CDR1 MNHEY and CDR2 SVGAGI. The CDR3 runs 13 residues. Trimming cost V 6 bases and J 5 bases; bases outside gene matches: 4. The CDR3 sequence is CASRAGTNNEQFF. In DNA, the CDR3 is TGTGCCAGCAGGGCGGGGACTAACAATGAGCAGTTCTTC.

This chain uses TRBV7-9 with TRBJ1-2; D gene uncertain. The V gene lost 3 bases and the J gene lost 7 bases, with 9 bases spanning the gap. The CDR3 is made up of 12 amino acids. The germline V gene encodes CDR1 SEHNR and CDR2 FQNEAQ (reference sequence). CDR3 DNA sequence: TGTGCCAGCAGCTTCAGCGAAGGTGGCTACACCTTC. Amino acid sequence: CASSFSEGGYTF.

The chain is built from TRBV20-1 and TRBJ2-7; D is unresolved. Per germline, CDR1 DFQATT and CDR2 SNEGSKA (reference sequence). V lost 3 bases and J 3 bases, leaving 9 bases between the germline ends. CDR3 length equals 12 residues. CDR3 bases: TGCAGTGCTAGTACAGACCGCTACGAGCAGTACTTC. Protein product: CSASTDRYEQYF.

This chain links TRBV5-1 with TRBJ2-5; D might be TRBD1 (6 bases). Germline loops: CDR1 SGHRS, CDR2 YFSETQ. CDR3 length equals 15 residues. V gave up 4 bases and J gave up 5 bases, with 18 bases separating them. CDR3 bases: TGCGCCAGCAGCAAATCCGGGACCACAGGGGAGACCCAGTACTTC. It translates to CASSKSGTTGETQYF.

The rearrangement joins TRBV7-9 to TRBJ2-1; 8 positions match TRBD1. Per germline, CDR1 SEHNR and CDR2 FQNEAQ (reference sequence). Germline trimming cut 6 bases from V and 7 bases from J; bases unmatched to any gene: 2. The CDR3 sequence is 12 residues long. For the CDR3, the DNA is TGTGCCAGCAGTCGACAGGGGAATGAGCAGTTCTTC. Translation gives CASSRQGNEQFF.

This chain links TRBV18 with TRBJ1-5; D call uncertain. V was shortened by 2 bases and J by 5 bases, with 7 bases between the two germline ends. The CDR3 is made up of 13 amino acids. CDR1 is KGHSH, CDR2 LQKENI, per germline. Here the CDR3 DNA reads TGTGCCAGCTCACCAGGGGAGGATCAGCCCCAGCATTTT. Its protein is CASSPGEDQPQHF.

The rearrangement uses TRBV6-5 and TRBJ2-7; D not resolved. Between the trimmed V and J ends, which lost 2 bases and 4 bases, there was a span of 18 bases. The CDR3 spans 16 residues. The germline V gene encodes CDR1 MNHEY and CDR2 SVGAGI. The DNA of the CDR3 is TGTGCCAGCAGTTACCCAGATTCGAGGTGGTGGTACGAGCAGTACTTC. Its protein product is CASSYPDSRWWYEQYF.

This clone was found a few times. The chain is built from TRBV28 and TRBJ1-2; D remains unclear. V shed 7 bases and J shed 4 bases, with 10 bases lying between them. Germline CDR1 is MDHEN and CDR2 is SYDVKM. The CDR3 covers 12 residues. The CDR3 region is CASNTALYGYTF. CDR3 nucleotide sequence: TGTGCCAGCAACACAGCTCTCTATGGCTACACCTTC.

This clone has a handful of counts. The rearrangement links TRBV11-2 to TRBJ2-1; D might be TRBD1 (6 bases). The germline V gene encodes CDR1 SGHAT and CDR2 FQNNGV. This CDR3 region has 15 residues. The V end lost 5 bases, the J end lost 4 bases, and 15 bases lay between the germline ends. The CDR3 bases are TGTGCCAGCAGCCCGTCCCGGGACAAGTACAATGAGCAGTTCTTC. This sequence encodes CASSPSRDKYNEQFF.

The CDR3 region is CASSPGKNEQFF. The DNA of the CDR3 is TGTGCCAGCAGCCCAGGGAAGAATGAGCAGTTCTTC. The chain joins TRBV2 to TRBJ2-1, with D possibly matching TRBD1 (5 bases). With 6 bases removed from V and 7 bases from J, the gap between germline ends came to 10 bases. The CDR3 extends over 12 amino acids. CDR1 and CDR2 (germline): SNHLY, FYNNEI. The full variable domain, in which reference TRBV2 and TRBJ2-1 provide the parts outside the CDR3, is EPEVTQTPSHQVTQMGQEVILRCVPISNHLYFYWYRQILGQKVEFLVSFYNNEISEKSEIFDDQFSVERPDGSNFTLKIRSTKLEDSAMYFCASSPGKNEQFFGPGTRLTVL.

This chain connects TRBV12-5 to TRBJ2-1, with 12 bases aligning to TRBD2. After removal of 0 bases from V and 0 bases from J, the junction contained 3 bases not matched to a gene. Germline values: CDR1 LGHNT, CDR2 FRNRAP. The CDR3 totals 18 residues. CDR3 loop: CASGLVVTSGSSYNEQFF. CDR3 nucleotide sequence: TGTGCTAGTGGTTTGGTAGTGACTAGCGGGAGCTCCTACAATGAGCAGTTCTTC.

The V and J genes are TRBV29-1 and TRBJ2-1, with 9 positions matching TRBD2. V shed 4 bases, J shed 10 bases, and the junction held 5 bases outside the gene matches. The CDR3 loop spans 12 amino acids. Germline loops: CDR1 SQVTM, CDR2 ANQGSEA. The CDR3 DNA is TGCAGCGTTGCGGGGACTAGCCGGGAGCAGTTCTTC. Protein sequence: CSVAGTSREQFF.

J is TRBJ1-1 and V is TRBV12-2; the table's TRBD1 call for D was not verified on the DNA. TRBV12-2 is flagged as a pseudogene. CDR3 length: 15 residues. The CDR3 here is CASRLGGGFDTEAFF. The DNA of the CDR3 is TGTGCAAGTCGCTTAGGAGGGGGCTTCGACACTGAAGCTTTCTTT.

Remarks on this clone: Other DNA sequences from this sample encode an identical CDR3 as well. This sequence joins TRBV9 and TRBJ1-1; possible D gene TRBD1, 5 bases. The germline gives CDR1 SGDLS, CDR2 YYNGEE. V was cut by 0 bases and J by 1 base, with 10 bases left in between. The CDR3 length is 15 residues. In DNA form, the CDR3 reads TGTGCCAGCAGCGTAGGAGGGAGGGGGAACACTGAAGCTTTCTTT. It translates to CASSVGGRGNTEAFF.

This chain connects TRBV2 to TRBJ2-7, with D possibly matching TRBD1 (5 bases). Per germline, CDR1 SNHLY and CDR2 FYNNEI. V was shortened by 4 bases and J by 4 bases, with 17 bases between the two germline ends. CDR3 length: 15 amino acids. The CDR3 protein is CASSGTPQFPYEQYF. The CDR3 DNA reads TGTGCCAGCAGTGGGACACCACAATTCCCTTACGAGCAGTACTTC.